This T cell receptor beta chain was documented in a study of blood T cell repertoires in COVID-19. As for the study in general: The origin of the acute and convalescent COVID-19 samples was the United States, Italy and Spain. PBMCs, B-cell-depleted T cells, or T cells provided the cDNA or gDNA that made up the material.

The cohort comprised adults aged roughly 18 to 95 years residing in about two dozen US areas. Donors were grouped by their self-reported clinical history. Produced via immunoSEQ multiplex PCR; TCRdb's table is partial and in-frame only. The table has 360,000 or so clones, around 92% seen once. The material sequenced was PBMCs or T cells enriched from blood (not recorded which). This sequence originates from a woman younger than 45 who had recovered from COVID-19.

The CDR3 here is CAWATGYYGYTF. CDR3 sequence (DNA): TGTGCCTGGGCTACAGGGTACTATGGCTACACCTTC. The genes are TRBV30 and TRBJ1-2; D perhaps matches TRBD1 (6 bases). Trimming cost V 5 bases and J 3 bases, with 10 bases left between them. The CDR3 runs 12 residues. CDR1 and CDR2 from the germline V gene are GTSNPN and SVGIG (reference sequence).